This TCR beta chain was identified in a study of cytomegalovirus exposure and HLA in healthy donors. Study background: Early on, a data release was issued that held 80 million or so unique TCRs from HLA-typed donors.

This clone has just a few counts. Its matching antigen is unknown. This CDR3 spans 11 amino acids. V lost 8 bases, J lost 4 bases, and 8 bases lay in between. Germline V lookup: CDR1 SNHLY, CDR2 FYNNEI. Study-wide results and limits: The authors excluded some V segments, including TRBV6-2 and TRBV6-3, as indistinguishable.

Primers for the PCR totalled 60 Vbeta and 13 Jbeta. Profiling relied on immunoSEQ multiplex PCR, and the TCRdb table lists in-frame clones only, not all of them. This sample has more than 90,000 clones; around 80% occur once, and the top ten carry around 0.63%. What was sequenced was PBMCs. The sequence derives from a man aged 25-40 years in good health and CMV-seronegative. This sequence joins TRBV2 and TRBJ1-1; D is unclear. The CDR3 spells CASLPLTEAFF. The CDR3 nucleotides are TGTGCCAGCCTGCCACTCACTGAAGCTTTCTTT.